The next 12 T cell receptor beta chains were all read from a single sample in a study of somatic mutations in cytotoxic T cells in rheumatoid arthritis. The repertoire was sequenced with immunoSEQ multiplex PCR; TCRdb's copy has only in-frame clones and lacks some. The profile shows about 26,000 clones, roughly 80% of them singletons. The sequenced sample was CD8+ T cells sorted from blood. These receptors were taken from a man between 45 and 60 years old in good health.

CDR3 DNA sequence: TGTGCCAGCAGGCCTCCTGGGGGAATGAACACTGAAGCTTTCTTT. Translation: CASRPPGGMNTEAFF. V gene TRBV27 combines with J gene TRBJ1-1; maybe TRBD1 (5 bases). This CDR3 is 15 amino acids long. The V gene lost 6 bases and the J gene lost 0 bases, with 14 bases spanning the gap. Germline CDR1 reads MNHEY; CDR2 reads SMNVEV (reference sequence).

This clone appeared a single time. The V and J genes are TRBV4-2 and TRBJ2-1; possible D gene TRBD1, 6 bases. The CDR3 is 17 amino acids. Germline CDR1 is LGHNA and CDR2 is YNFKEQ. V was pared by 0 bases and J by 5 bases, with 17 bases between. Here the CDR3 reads CASSQEFAGEGDNEQFF. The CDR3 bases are TGTGCCAGCAGCCAAGAGTTCGCGGGTGAGGGGGACAATGAGCAGTTCTTC.

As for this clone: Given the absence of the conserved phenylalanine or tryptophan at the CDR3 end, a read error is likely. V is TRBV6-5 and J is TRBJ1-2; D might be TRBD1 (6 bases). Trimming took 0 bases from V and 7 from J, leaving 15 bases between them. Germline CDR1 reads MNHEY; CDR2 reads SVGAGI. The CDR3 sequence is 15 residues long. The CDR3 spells CASSYSIRGAGGYTS. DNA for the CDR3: TGTGCCAGCAGTTACTCGATCAGGGGAGCAGGTGGCTACACCTCC.

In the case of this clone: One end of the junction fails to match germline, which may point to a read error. The CDR3 is CTSSLSSYSSYEQYF. The CDR3 bases are TGTACCAGCAGTTTGTCGTCTTATTCCTCCTACGAGCAGTACTTC. The genes are TRBV27 and TRBJ2-7; D remains ambiguous. Germline assignment: CDR1 MNHEY and CDR2 SMNVEV (reference sequence). This CDR3 spans 15 amino acids.

The CDR3 reads CASSEKRLAISYNEQFF. The CDR3 DNA reads as TGTGCCAGCAGTGAAAAGCGACTAGCTATTTCCTACAATGAGCAGTTCTTC. The chain joins TRBV6-1 to TRBJ2-1, with 7 bases lining up with TRBD2. This CDR3 spans 17 amino acids. The V gene end was trimmed by 2 bases and the J gene end by 1 base; junction bases not matched to a gene: 8. From germline, CDR1 is MNHNS and CDR2 SASEGT.

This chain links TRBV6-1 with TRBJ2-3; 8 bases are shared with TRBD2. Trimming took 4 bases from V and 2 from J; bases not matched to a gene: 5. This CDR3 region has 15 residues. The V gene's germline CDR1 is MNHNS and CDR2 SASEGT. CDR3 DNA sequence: TGTGCCAGCAGTGCTAGGACTAGCCCCACAGATACGCAGTATTTT. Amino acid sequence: CASSARTSPTDTQYF.

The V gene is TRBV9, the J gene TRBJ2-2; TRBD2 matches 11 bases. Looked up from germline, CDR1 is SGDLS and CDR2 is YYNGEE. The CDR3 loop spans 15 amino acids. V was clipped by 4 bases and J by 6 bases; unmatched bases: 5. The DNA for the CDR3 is TGTGCCAGCAGCAACCGACTAGCGGGATCCGGGGAGCTGTTTTTT. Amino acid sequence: CASSNRLAGSGELFF.

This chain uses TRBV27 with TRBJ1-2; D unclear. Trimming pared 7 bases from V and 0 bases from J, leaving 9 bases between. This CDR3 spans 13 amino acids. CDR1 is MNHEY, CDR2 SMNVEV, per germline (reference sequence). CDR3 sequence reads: CASTYSPNYGYTF. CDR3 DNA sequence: TGTGCCAGCACCTACTCTCCTAACTATGGCTACACCTTC.

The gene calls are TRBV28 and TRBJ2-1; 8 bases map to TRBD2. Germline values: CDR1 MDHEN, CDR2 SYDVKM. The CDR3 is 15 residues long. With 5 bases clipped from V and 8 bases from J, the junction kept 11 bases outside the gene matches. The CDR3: CASSMLSGSWDEQFF. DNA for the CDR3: TGTGCCAGCAGTATGCTGAGCGGGAGCTGGGATGAGCAGTTCTTC.

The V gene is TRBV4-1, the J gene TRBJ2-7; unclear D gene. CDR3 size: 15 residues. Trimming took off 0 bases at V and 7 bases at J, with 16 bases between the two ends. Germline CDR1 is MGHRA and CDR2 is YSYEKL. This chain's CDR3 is CASSQDGLVRLEQYF. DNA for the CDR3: TGCGCCAGCAGCCAAGATGGGCTAGTTCGCTTAGAGCAGTACTTC.

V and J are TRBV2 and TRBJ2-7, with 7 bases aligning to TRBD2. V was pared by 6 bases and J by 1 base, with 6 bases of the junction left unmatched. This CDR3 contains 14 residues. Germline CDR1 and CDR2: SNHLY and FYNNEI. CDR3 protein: CASSYSGMSYEQYF. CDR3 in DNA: TGTGCCAGCAGCTACAGCGGGATGTCCTACGAGCAGTACTTC.

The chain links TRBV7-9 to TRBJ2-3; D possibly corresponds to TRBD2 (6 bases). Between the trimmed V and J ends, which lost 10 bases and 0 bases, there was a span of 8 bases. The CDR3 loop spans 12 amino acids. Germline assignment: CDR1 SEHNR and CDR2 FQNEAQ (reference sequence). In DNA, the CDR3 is TGTGCCATAGGGACTAGCACAGATACGCAGTATTTT. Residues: CAIGTSTDTQYF.